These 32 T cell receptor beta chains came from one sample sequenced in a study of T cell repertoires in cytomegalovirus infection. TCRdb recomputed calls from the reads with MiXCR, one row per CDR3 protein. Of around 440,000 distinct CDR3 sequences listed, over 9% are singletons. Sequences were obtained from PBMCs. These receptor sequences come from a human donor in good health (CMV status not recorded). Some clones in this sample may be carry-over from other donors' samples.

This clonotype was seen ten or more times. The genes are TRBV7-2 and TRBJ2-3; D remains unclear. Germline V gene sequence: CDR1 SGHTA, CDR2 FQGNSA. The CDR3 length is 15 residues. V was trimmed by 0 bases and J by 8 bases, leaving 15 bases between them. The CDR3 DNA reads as TGTGCCAGCAGCTTAGCCGGGCCCATCAGAGGTACGCAGTATTTT. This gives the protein CASSLAGPIRGTQYF.

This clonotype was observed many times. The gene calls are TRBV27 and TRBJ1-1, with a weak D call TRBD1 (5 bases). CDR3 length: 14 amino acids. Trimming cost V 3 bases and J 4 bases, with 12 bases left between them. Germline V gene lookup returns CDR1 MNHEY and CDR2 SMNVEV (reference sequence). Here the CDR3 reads CASSFRGVGTEAFF. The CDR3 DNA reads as TGTGCCAGCAGTTTTCGAGGGGTTGGCACTGAAGCTTTCTTT.

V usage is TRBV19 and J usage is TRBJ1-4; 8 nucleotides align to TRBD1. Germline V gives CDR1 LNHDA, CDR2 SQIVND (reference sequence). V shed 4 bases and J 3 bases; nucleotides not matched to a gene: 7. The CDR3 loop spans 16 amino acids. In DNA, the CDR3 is TGTGCCAGTAGTAAGACAGGGGTTAGGGCTAATGAAAAACTGTTTTTT. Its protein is CASSKTGVRANEKLFF.

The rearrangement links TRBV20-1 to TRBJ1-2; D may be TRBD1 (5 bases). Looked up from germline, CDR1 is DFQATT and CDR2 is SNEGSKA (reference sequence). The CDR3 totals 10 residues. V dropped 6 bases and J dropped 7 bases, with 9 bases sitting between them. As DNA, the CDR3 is TGCAGTGCCAATACAGGTGGCTACACCTTC. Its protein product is CSANTGGYTF.

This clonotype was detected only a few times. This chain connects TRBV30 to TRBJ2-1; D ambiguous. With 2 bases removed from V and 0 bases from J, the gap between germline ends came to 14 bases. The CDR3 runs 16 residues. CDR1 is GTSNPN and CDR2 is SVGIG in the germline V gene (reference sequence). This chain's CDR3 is CAWSTPQTSSYNEQFF. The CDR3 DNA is TGTGCCTGGAGTACGCCCCAGACGAGCTCCTACAATGAGCAGTTCTTC.

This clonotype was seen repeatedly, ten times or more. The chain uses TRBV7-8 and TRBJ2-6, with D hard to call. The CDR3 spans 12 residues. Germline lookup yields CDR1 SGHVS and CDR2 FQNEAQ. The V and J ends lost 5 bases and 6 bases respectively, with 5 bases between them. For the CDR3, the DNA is TGTGCCAGCAGCCCCGAGGCCAACGTCCTGACTTTC. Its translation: CASSPEANVLTF.

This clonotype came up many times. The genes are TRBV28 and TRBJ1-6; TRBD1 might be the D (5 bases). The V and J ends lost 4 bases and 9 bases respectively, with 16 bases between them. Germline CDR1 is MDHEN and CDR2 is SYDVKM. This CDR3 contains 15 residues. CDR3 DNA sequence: TGTGCCAGCAGTTGGTCCCAGGGCATTAGTTCACCCCTCCACTTT. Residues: CASSWSQGISSPLHF.

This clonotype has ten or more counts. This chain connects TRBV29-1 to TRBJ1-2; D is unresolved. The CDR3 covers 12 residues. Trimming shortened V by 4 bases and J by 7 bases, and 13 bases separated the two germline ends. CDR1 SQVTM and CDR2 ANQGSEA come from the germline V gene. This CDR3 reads CSVVFASGGYTF. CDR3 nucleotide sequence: TGCAGCGTTGTGTTCGCAAGCGGTGGCTACACCTTC.

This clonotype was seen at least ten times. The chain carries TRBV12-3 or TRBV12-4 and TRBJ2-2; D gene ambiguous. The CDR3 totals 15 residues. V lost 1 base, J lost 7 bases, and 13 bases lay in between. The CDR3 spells CASSLVVTVLGELFF. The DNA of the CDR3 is TGTGCCAGCAGTTTAGTGGTGACGGTCCTCGGGGAGCTGTTTTTT.

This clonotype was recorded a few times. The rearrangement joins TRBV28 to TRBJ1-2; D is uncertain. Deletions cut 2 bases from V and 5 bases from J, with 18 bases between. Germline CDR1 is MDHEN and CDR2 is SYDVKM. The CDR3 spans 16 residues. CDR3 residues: CASSLGNLIGSYGYTF. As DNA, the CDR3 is TGTGCCAGCAGTTTAGGCAACCTAATCGGGTCTTATGGCTACACCTTC.

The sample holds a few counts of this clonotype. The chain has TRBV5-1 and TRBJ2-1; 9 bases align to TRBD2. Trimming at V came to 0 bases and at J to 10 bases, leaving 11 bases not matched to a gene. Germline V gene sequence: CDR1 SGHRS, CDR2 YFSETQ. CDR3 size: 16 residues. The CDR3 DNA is TGCGCCAGCAGCTTGGAACTAGCGGGCCCAGGTAACGAGCAGTTCTTC. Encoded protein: CASSLELAGPGNEQFF.

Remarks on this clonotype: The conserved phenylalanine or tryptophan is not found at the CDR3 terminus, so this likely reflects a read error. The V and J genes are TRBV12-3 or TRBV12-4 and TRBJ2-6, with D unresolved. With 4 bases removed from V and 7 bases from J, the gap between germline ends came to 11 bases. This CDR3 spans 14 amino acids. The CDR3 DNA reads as TGTGCCAGCAGTTACCATCAAGGAGCCAACGTCCTGACTCTC. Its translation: CASSYHQGANVLTL.

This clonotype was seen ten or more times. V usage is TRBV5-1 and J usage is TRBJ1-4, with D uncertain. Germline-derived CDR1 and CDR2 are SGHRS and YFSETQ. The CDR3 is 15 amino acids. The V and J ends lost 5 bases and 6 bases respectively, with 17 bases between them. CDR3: CASRPDPLTDEKLFF. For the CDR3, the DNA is TGCGCCAGCAGACCCGACCCTCTAACGGATGAAAAACTGTTTTTT.

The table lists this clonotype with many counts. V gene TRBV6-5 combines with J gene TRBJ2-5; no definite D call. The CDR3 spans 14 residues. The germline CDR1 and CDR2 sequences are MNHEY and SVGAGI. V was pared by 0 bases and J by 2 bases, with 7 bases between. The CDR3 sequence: CASSYSSLQETQYF. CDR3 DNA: TGTGCCAGCAGTTACTCTAGCCTTCAAGAGACCCAGTACTTC.

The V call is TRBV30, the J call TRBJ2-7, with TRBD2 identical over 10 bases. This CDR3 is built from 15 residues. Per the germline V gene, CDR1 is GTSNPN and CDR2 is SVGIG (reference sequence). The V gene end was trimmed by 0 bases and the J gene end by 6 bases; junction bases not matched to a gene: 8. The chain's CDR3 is CAWSVVLAGSGEQYF. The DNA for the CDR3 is TGTGCCTGGAGTGTAGTACTAGCGGGATCAGGCGAGCAGTACTTC. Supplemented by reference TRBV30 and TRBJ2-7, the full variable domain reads SQTIHQWPATLVQPVGSPLSLECTVEGTSNPNLYWYRQAAGRGLQLLFYSVGIGQISSEVPQNLSASRPQDRQFILSSKKLLLSDSGFYLCAWSVVLAGSGEQYFGPGTRLTVT.

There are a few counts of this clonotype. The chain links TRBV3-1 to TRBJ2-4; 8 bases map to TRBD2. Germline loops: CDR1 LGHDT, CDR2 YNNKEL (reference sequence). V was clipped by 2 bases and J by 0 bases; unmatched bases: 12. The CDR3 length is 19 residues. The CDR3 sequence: CASSQLRGSGALAKNIQYF. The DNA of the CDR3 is TGTGCCAGCAGCCAACTTAGGGGTAGCGGGGCCCTAGCCAAAAACATTCAGTACTTC.

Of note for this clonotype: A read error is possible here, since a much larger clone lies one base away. CDR3 nucleotides: TGCTGTGCTAGAGAACGGGGCTATGGCTACACCTTC. Protein: CCARERGYGYTF. This chain joins TRBV20-1 and TRBJ1-2, with D unresolved. The germline CDR1 and CDR2 sequences are DFQATT and SNEGSKA (reference sequence). The CDR3 loop spans 12 amino acids.

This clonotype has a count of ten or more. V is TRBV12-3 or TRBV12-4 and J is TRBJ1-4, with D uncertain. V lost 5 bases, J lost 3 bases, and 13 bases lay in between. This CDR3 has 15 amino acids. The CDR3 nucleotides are TGTGCCAGCAGTCTAGACCGTGGAGCTAATGAAAAACTGTTTTTT. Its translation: CASSLDRGANEKLFF.

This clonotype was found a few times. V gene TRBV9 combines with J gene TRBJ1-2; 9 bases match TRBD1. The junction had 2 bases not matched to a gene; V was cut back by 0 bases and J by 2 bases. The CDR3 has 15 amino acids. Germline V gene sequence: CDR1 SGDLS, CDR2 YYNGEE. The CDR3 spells CASSVAGTGNYGYTF. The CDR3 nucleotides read TGTGCCAGCAGCGTAGCCGGGACAGGGAACTATGGCTACACCTTC.

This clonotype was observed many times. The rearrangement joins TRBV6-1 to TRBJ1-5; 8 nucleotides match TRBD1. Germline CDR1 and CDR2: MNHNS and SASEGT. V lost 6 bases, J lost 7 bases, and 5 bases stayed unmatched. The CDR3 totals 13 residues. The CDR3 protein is CASSEQGGQPQHF. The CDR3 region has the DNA TGTGCCAGCAGCGAACAGGGGGGACAGCCCCAGCATTTT.

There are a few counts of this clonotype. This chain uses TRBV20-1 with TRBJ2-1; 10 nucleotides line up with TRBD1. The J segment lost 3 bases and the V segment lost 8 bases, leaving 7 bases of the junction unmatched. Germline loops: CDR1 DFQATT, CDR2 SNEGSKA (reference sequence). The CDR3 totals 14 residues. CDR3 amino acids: CSLRTGGFYNEQFF. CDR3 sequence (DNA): TGCAGTCTTCGGACAGGGGGATTCTACAATGAGCAGTTCTTC.

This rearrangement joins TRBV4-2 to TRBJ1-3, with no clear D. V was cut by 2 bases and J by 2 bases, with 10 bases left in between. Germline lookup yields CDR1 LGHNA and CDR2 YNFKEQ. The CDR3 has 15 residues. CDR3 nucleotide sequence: TGTGCCAGCAGCCAAAGCCGCTTCACTGGAAACACCATATATTTT. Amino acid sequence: CASSQSRFTGNTIYF.

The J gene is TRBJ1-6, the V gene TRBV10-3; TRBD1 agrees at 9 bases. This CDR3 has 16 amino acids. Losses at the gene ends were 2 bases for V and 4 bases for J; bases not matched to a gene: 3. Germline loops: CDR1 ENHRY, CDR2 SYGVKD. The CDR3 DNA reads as TGTGCCATCAGTGAGCCGGACAGGGGATATAATTCACCCCTCCACTTT. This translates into CAISEPDRGYNSPLHF.

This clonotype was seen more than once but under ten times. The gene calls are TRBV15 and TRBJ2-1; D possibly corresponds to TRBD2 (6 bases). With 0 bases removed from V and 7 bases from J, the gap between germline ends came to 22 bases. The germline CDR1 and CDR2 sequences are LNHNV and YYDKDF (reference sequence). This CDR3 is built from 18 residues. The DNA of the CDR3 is TGTGCCACCAGCAGAGACCCCTGGCGGGATAGGTCTCAGAATGAGCAGTTCTTC. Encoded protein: CATSRDPWRDRSQNEQFF. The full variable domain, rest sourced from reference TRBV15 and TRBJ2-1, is DAMVIQNPRYQVTQFGKPVTLSCSQTLNHNVMYWYQQKSSQAPKLLFHYYDKDFNNEADTPDNFQSRRPNTSFCFLDIRSPGLGDTAMYLCATSRDPWRDRSQNEQFFGPGTRLTVL.

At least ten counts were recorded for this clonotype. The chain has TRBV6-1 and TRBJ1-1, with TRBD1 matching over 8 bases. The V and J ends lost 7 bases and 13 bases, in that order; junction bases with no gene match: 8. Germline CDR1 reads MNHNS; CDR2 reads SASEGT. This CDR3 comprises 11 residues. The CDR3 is CASTPGGGGFF. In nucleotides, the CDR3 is TGTGCCAGCACCCCAGGGGGCGGTGGTTTCTTT.

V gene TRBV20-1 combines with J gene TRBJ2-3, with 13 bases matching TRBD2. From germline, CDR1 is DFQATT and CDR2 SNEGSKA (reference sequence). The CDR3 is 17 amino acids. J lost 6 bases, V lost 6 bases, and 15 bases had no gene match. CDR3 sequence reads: CSARPGLAGAREDTQYF. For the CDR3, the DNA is TGCAGTGCCCGCCCCGGACTAGCGGGGGCCCGGGAGGATACGCAGTATTTT.

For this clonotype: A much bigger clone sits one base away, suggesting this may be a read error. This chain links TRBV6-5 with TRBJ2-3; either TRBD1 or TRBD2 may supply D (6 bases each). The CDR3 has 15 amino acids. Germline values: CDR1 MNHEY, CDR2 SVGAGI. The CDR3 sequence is CVSSWGASRTDTQYF. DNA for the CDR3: TGTGTCAGCAGTTGGGGGGCTAGTCGCACAGATACGCAGTATTTT.

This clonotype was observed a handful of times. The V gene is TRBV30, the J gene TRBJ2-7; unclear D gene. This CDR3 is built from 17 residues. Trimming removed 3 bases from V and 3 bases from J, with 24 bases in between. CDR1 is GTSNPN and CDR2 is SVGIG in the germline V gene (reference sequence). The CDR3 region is CAWSFAPRLSMIYEQYF. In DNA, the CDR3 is TGTGCCTGGAGCTTCGCCCCTCGCCTAAGTATGATCTACGAGCAGTACTTC. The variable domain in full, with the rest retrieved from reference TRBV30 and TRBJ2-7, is SQTIHQWPATLVQPVGSPLSLECTVEGTSNPNLYWYRQAAGRGLQLLFYSVGIGQISSEVPQNLSASRPQDRQFILSSKKLLLSDSGFYLCAWSFAPRLSMIYEQYFGPGTRLTVT.

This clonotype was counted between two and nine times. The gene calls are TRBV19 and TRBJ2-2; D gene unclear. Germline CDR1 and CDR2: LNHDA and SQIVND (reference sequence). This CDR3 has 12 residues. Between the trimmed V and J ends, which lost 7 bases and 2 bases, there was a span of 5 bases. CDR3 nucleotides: TGTGCCAGTAACCTAAACACCGGGGAGCTGTTTTTT. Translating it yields CASNLNTGELFF.

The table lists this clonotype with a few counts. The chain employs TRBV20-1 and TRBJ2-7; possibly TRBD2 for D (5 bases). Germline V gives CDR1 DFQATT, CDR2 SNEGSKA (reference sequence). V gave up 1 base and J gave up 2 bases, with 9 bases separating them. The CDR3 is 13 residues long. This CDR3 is CSARGGHPYEQYF. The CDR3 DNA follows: TGCAGTGCTAGAGGAGGGCATCCCTACGAGCAGTACTTC.

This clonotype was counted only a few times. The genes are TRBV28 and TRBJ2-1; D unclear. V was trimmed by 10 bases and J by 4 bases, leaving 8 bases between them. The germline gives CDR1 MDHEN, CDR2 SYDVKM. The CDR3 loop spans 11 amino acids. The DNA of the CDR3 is TGTGCCACCCGGTGGTACAATGAGCAGTTCTTC. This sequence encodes CATRWYNEQFF.

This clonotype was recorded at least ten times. CDR3 in DNA: TGCAGCGTTGAGAGACTAGCGGGGGGCACCGGGGAGCTGTTTTTT. Translation gives CSVERLAGGTGELFF. The genes are TRBV29-1 and TRBJ2-2; 13 bases match TRBD2. Germline trimming cut 3 bases from V and 4 bases from J; bases unmatched to any gene: 2. The CDR3 length is 15 residues. Germline V gives CDR1 SQVTM, CDR2 ANQGSEA.